This T cell receptor beta chain stems from a study of shared clonotypes between healthy human individuals. V was clipped by 4 bases and J by 0 bases; unmatched bases: 8. The V gene's germline CDR1 is SGHNT and CDR2 YYREEE (reference sequence). The CDR3 spans 16 residues. The run depth of the assay was deep. TCRdb's copy holds only in-frame clones and misses some; the assay was immunoSEQ multiplex PCR. The data show 400,000 to 500,000 clones, 75% to 85% seen once. The sequence derives from a woman aged 40 to 50 in good health. Some clones in this sample may be carry-over from other donors' samples. The chain combines TRBV5-4 with TRBJ2-3; 7 bases line up with TRBD1. Sequenced: PBMCs. CDR3 loop: CASSVETGISTDTQYF. The CDR3 region has the DNA TGTGCCAGCAGCGTGGAGACAGGGATTAGCACAGATACGCAGTATTTT.